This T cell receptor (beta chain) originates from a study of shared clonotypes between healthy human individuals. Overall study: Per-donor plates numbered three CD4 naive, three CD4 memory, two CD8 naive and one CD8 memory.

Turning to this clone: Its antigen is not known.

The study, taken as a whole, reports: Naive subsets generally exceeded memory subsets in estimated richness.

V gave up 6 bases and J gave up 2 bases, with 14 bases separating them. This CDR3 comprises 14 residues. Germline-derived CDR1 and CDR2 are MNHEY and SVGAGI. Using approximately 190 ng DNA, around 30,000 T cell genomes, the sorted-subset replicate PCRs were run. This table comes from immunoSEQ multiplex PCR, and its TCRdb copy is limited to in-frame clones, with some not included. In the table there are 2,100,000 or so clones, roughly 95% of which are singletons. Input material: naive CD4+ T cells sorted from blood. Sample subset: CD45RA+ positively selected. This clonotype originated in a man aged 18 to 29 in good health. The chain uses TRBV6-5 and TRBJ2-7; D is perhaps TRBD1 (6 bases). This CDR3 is CASRPDSQAYEQYF. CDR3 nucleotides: TGTGCCAGCAGACCGGACAGCCAAGCCTACGAGCAGTACTTC.